What follows describes a single T cell receptor beta chain. V gave up 6 bases and J gave up 0 bases; unmatched junction bases: 15. CDR1 is SNHLY and CDR2 is FYNNEI in the germline V gene. CDR3 length: 19 residues. These data belong to a study of blood T cell repertoires in COVID-19. Study as a whole: PBMCs, B-cell-depleted T cells, or T cells were the source of the cDNA or gDNA that made up the material.

Profiling relied on immunoSEQ multiplex PCR, and the TCRdb table lists in-frame clones only, not all of them. The sample records 200,000 to 250,000 clones, over 75% being singletons. The V call is TRBV2, the J call TRBJ2-1; TRBD2 matches 9 bases. The origin of this receptor is a woman in her 40s with acute COVID-19. Specimen: PBMCs or T cells enriched from blood (not recorded which). The CDR3 DNA is TGTGCCAGCAGCGCGGGGGGGTATCGGGAGAGGAGCTCCTACAATGAGCAGTTCTTC. Encoded protein: CASSAGGYRERSSYNEQFF.